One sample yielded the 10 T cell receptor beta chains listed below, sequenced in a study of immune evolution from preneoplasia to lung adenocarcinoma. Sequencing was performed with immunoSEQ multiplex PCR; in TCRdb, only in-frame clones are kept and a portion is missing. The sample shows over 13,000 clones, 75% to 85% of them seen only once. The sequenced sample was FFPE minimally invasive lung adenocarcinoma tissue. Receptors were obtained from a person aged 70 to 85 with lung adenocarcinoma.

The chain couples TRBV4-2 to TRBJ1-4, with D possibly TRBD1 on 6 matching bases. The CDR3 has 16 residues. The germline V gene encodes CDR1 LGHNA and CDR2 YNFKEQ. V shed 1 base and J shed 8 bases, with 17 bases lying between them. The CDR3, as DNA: TGTGCCAGCAGCCAAGGGACGCAGGGGAAGGACGAAAAACTGTTTTTT. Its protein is CASSQGTQGKDEKLFF.

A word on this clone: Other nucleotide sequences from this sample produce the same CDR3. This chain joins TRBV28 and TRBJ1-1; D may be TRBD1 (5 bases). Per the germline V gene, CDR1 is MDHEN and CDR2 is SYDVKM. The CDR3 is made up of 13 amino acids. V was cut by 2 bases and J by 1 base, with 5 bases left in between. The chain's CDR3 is CASSLGGNTEAFF. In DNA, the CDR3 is TGTGCCAGCAGTTTAGGGGGGAACACTGAAGCTTTCTTT.

This chain's CDR3 is CASSLDRYTGTPNTEAFF. The CDR3 DNA sequence: TGTGCCAGCAGCTTAGATCGCTATACAGGTACCCCGAACACTGAAGCTTTCTTT. The chain has TRBV11-2 and TRBJ1-1, with a possible D match to TRBD1 (5 bases). The germline gives CDR1 SGHAT, CDR2 FQNNGV. CDR3 length: 18 residues. Trimming took off 0 bases at V and 1 base at J, with 18 bases between the two ends.

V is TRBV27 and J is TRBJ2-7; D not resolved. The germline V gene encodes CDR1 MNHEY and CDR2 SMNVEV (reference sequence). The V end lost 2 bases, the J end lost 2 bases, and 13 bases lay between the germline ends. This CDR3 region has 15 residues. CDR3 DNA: TGTGCCAGCAGTTTAGACGGTAATCTCCCCTACGAGCAGTACTTC. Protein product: CASSLDGNLPYEQYF.

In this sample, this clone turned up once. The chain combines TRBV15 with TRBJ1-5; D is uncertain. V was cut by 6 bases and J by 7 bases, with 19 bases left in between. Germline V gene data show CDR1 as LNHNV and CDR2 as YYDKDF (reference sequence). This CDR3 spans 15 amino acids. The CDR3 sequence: CATRIGGREGQPQHF. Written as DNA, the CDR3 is TGTGCCACCAGGATTGGTGGACGGGAAGGCCAGCCCCAGCATTTT.

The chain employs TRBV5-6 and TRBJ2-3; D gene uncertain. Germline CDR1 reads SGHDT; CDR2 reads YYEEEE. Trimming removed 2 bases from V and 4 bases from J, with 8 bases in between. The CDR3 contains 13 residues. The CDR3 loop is CASSFLEADTQYF. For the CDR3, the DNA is TGTGCCAGCAGCTTTCTAGAGGCAGATACGCAGTATTTT.

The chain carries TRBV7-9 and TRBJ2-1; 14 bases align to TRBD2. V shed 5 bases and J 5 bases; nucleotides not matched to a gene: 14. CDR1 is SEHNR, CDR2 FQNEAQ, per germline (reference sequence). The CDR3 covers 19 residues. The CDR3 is CASSTTTSGRARVNNEQFF. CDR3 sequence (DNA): TGTGCCAGCAGCACAACGACTAGCGGGAGGGCCAGGGTTAACAATGAGCAGTTCTTC. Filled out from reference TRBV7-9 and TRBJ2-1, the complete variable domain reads DTGVSQNPRHKITKRGQNVTFRCDPISEHNRLYWYRQTLGQGPEFLTYFQNEAQLEKSRLLSDRFSAERPKGSFSTLEIQRTEQGDSAMYLCASSTTTSGRARVNNEQFFGPGTRLTVL.

CDR3 coding DNA: TGTGCCAGCAGTGCGCAGGGAAGCTCCTACGAGCAGTACTTC. Residues: CASSAQGSSYEQYF. This chain links TRBV2 with TRBJ2-7; possibly TRBD1 for D (5 bases). Trimming removed 4 bases at V and 0 bases at J, with 10 bases between. Germline V gene lookup returns CDR1 SNHLY and CDR2 FYNNEI. The CDR3 is 14 residues long.

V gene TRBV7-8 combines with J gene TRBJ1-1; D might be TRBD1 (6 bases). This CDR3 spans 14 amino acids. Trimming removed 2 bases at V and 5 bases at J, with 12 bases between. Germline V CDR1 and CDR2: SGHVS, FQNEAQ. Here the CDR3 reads CASSLTGTSTEAFF. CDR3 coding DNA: TGTGCCAGCAGCTTAACAGGGACGAGTACTGAAGCTTTCTTT.

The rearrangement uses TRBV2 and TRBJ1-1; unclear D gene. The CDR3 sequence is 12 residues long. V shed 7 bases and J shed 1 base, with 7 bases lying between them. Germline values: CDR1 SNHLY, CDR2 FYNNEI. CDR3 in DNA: TGTGCCAGCAACGAGGCGAACACTGAAGCTTTCTTT. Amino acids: CASNEANTEAFF.